This passage covers 11 T cell receptor beta chains from one sample sequenced in a study of blood T cell repertoires in COVID-19. Some clones are missing from TCRdb's copy, which holds only in-frame ones; the method was immunoSEQ multiplex PCR. The table has around 200,000 clones, approximately 86% seen once. Sample: peripheral blood. The receptors were sampled from a woman of 80 years or more with acute or convalescent COVID-19.

This chain links TRBV5-1 with TRBJ1-1; D is unresolved. This CDR3 is 15 amino acids long. Trimming cost V 4 bases and J 0 bases, with 13 bases left between them. Looked up from germline, CDR1 is SGHRS and CDR2 is YFSETQ. The CDR3 DNA reads TGCGCCAGCAGCCCAGGTGGTACCTTGAACACTGAAGCTTTCTTT. It yields the protein CASSPGGTLNTEAFF. Looking up the rest from reference TRBV5-1 and TRBJ1-1 gives the full variable domain: KAGVTQTPRYLIKTRGQQVTLSCSPISGHRSVSWYQQTPGQGLQFLFEYFSETQRNKGNFPGRFSGRQFSNSRSEMNVSTLELGDSALYLCASSPGGTLNTEAFFGQGTRLTVV.

The chain recombines TRBV3-1 (or the pseudogene TRBV3-2) with TRBJ2-7; a weak D match, TRBD1 (6 bases). CDR1 and CDR2 (germline): LGHDT, YNNKEL (reference sequence). The CDR3 is 15 amino acids. Trimming left V 5 bases short and J 1 base short, with 15 bases between. In DNA, the CDR3 is TGTGCCAGCAGCTTCGGGACATTCAAGTCCTACGAGCAGTACTTC. It codes for CASSFGTFKSYEQYF.

The chain recombines TRBV6-4 with TRBJ1-1; D call uncertain. The CDR3 extends over 14 amino acids. V was shortened by 9 bases and J by 1 base, with 15 bases between the two germline ends. Germline V gene data show CDR1 as MRHNA and CDR2 as SNTAGT. This CDR3 is CASPIRNSNTEAFF. The CDR3 nucleotides are TGTGCCAGTCCAATCAGGAACTCGAACACTGAAGCTTTCTTT.

With respect to this clone: Within the sample, other DNA sequences also encode this same CDR3. This chain joins TRBV19 and TRBJ2-2; D unclear. The germline CDR1 and CDR2 sequences are LNHDA and SQIVND (reference sequence). CDR3 length: 14 residues. V lost 4 bases to trimming and J lost 7 bases, with 13 bases between them. The CDR3 loop is CASSTQTASGELFF. In DNA form, the CDR3 reads TGTGCCAGTAGTACACAAACCGCCAGCGGGGAGCTGTTTTTT. The variable domain in full, completed from reference TRBV19 and TRBJ2-2, reads DGGITQSPKYLFRKEGQNVTLSCEQNLNHDAMYWYRQDPGQGLRLIYYSQIVNDFQKGDIAEGYSVSREKKESFPLTVTSAQKNPTAFYLCASSTQTASGELFFGEGSRLTVL.

The chain joins TRBV21-1 to TRBJ2-2; the D segment call TRBD2 is taken from the table without a DNA check. TRBV21-1 is flagged as a pseudogene. CDR3 length: 15 amino acids. As DNA, the CDR3 is TGTGCCAGCAGCAAACAACGGGAGAGGACCGGGGAGCTGTTTTTT. It specifies CASSKQRERTGELFF.

The chain links TRBV7-3 to TRBJ2-3; 11 positions agree with TRBD2. This CDR3 is 16 amino acids long. With V trimmed by 5 bases and J by 4 bases, 8 bases remained unmatched. CDR1 is SGHTA, CDR2 FQGTGA, per germline. The CDR3 DNA is TGTGCCAGCAGCCAAAATAGCGGGAGGGCCGCAGATACGCAGTATTTT. Translating gives CASSQNSGRAADTQYF.

The chain combines TRBV6-2 or TRBV6-3 with TRBJ1-1, with TRBD1 matching 9 bases. The CDR3 runs 13 residues. J gave up 11 bases and V 4 bases, and 8 bases lay outside the gene matches. The germline V gene has CDR1 MNHEY and CDR2 SVGEGT. The CDR3 DNA reads TGTGCCAGCAGTTTGACAGGGGGACTTGTGGCTTTCTTT. Its translation: CASSLTGGLVAFF.

This clone was found a few times. The chain is built from TRBV6-2 or TRBV6-3 and TRBJ2-1; no clear D. The germline V gene encodes CDR1 MNHEY and CDR2 SVGEGT. The V and J ends lost 0 bases and 10 bases respectively, with 10 bases between them. The CDR3 totals 13 residues. DNA of the CDR3: TGTGCCAGCAGTTACTCGAGCGCCGGCGAGCAGTTCTTC. It encodes CASSYSSAGEQFF.

The V call is TRBV19, the J call TRBJ2-5; TRBD1 matches at 9 bases. The CDR3 extends over 13 amino acids. Germline trimming cut 5 bases from V and 4 bases from J; bases unmatched to any gene: 2. Germline V lookup: CDR1 LNHDA, CDR2 SQIVND (reference sequence). The CDR3 spells CASSVDRGETQYF. In nucleotides, the CDR3 is TGTGCCAGTAGTGTGGACAGGGGAGAGACCCAGTACTTC.

This chain joins TRBV2 and TRBJ2-2; the match to TRBD2 covers 8 bases. With 6 bases clipped from V and 4 bases from J, the junction kept 10 bases outside the gene matches. The germline V gene has CDR1 SNHLY and CDR2 FYNNEI. This CDR3 has 16 amino acids. Here the CDR3 DNA reads TGTGCCAGCAGGCCCCTGCGGGGGGCGGGCACCGGGGAGCTGTTTTTT. Protein product: CASRPLRGAGTGELFF.

The chain couples TRBV2 to TRBJ2-1, with TRBD2 identical over 9 bases. The CDR3 runs 13 residues. J lost 7 bases, V lost 8 bases, and 6 bases had no gene match. Germline loops: CDR1 SNHLY, CDR2 FYNNEI. CDR3 amino acids: CASGGRAWNEQFF. DNA for the CDR3: TGTGCCAGCGGCGGGAGGGCATGGAATGAGCAGTTCTTC.